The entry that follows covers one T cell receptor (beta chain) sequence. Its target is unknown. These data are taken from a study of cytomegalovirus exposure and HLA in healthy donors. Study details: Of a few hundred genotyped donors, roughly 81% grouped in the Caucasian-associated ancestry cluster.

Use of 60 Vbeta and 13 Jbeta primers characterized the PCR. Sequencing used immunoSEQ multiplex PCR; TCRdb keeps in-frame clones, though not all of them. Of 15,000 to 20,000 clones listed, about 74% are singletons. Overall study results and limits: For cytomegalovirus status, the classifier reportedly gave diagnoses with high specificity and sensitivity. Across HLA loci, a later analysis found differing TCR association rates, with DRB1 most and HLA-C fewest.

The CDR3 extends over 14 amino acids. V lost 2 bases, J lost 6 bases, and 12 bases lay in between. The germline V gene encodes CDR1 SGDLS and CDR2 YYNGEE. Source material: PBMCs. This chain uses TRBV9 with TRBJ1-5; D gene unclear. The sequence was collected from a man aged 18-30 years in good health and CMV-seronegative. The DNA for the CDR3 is TGTGCCAGCAGCGTTGCGGGAATGGGTCAGCCCCAGCATTTT. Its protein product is CASSVAGMGQPQHF.